The 4 T cell receptor beta chains below were found in one sample sequenced in a study of T cell clones after liver transplantation. Sequenced by immunoSEQ multiplex PCR; TCRdb stores in-frame clones only, minus some. The data show 50,000 to 60,000 clones, around two thirds seen once. The sequenced sample was CD4+ T cells from blood, obtained at the roughly 15-month timepoint. These receptors were collected from a human patient who received a liver transplant. The T cells may partly be graft donor cells.

V gene TRBV28 combines with J gene TRBJ2-1; TRBD2 aligns across 13 bases. Germline loops: CDR1 MDHEN, CDR2 SYDVKM. The trim removed 6 bases at V and 0 bases at J, leaving 8 bases unmatched. The CDR3 loop spans 18 amino acids. The CDR3 coding sequence is TGTGCCAGCAGATCCGGACTAGCGGGGGATTACTCCTACAATGAGCAGTTCTTC. Protein product: CASRSGLAGDYSYNEQFF.

The sample holds a few counts of this clone. V gene TRBV5-5 combines with J gene TRBJ2-5; maybe TRBD1 (6 bases). The V and J ends lost 1 base and 5 bases respectively, with 15 bases between them. From germline, CDR1 is SGHKS and CDR2 YYEKEE (reference sequence). CDR3 length: 15 amino acids. The CDR3 DNA reads as TGTGCCAGCAGCTTGTCATTCAGGGGTCGGGAGACCCAGTACTTC. Translation: CASSLSFRGRETQYF.

The chain couples TRBV29-1 to TRBJ1-6; no clear D gene. The CDR3 length is 13 residues. Per germline, CDR1 SQVTM and CDR2 ANQGSEA. V shed 5 bases and J shed 6 bases, with 11 bases lying between them. The CDR3 is CSVSGGPNSPLHF. As DNA, the CDR3 is TGCAGCGTTAGTGGCGGTCCTAATTCACCCCTCCACTTT.

This clone showed up just once. The junction differs from germline at one of its ends, possibly a read error. The chain joins TRBV7-2 to TRBJ2-1; D is undetermined. CDR1 is SGHTA, CDR2 FQGNSA, per germline. The CDR3 covers 14 residues. CDR3 loop: CAGSSGIGFNEQFF. CDR3 nucleotides: TGTGCCGGCAGCTCCGGCATAGGGTTCAATGAGCAGTTCTTC.